This passage covers 21 T cell receptor beta chains from one sample sequenced in a study of blood T cells in healthy people across ages. A sample-barcoded 5' primer and a J-beta primer mix were used in a second PCR of roughly 7 to 11 cycles. TCRdb re-analysed the 5' RACE reads in MiXCR, keeping a single row per CDR3 protein. The sample has 1.5 million to 2 million distinct CDR3 sequences, around half seen once. What was sequenced was blood. The receptors stem from a woman in her 40s in good health.

The rearrangement joins TRBV2 to TRBJ2-7, with D possibly called TRBD1 or TRBD2 (5 bases each). Per germline, CDR1 SNHLY and CDR2 FYNNEI. The V gene lost 8 bases and the J gene lost 6 bases, with 14 bases spanning the gap. This CDR3 spans 12 amino acids. The CDR3 coding sequence is TGTGCCAGCCGAGTCGGGGCCTCCGAGCAGTACTTC. As protein: CASRVGASEQYF.

This chain uses TRBV10-3 with TRBJ1-6; D is perhaps TRBD1 (5 bases). V was shortened by 7 bases and J by 14 bases, with 18 bases between the two germline ends. The CDR3 covers 13 residues. Germline assignment: CDR1 ENHRY and CDR2 SYGVKD. The CDR3 DNA follows: TGTGCCATCACCGGGGACCCATCTAGCACCCTCCACTTT. It translates to CAITGDPSSTLHF.

This clonotype has a handful of counts. V is TRBV15 and J is TRBJ1-2; maybe TRBD1 (5 bases). CDR3 size: 15 residues. The V end was cut by 3 bases, the J end by 4 bases, with 15 bases between. CDR1 is LNHNV, CDR2 YYDKDF, per germline (reference sequence). The CDR3 sequence: CATSSMDLGAYGYTF. The CDR3 DNA follows: TGTGCCACCAGCAGTATGGACCTTGGGGCCTATGGCTACACCTTC.

The chain links TRBV6-5 to TRBJ2-1; D might be TRBD1 (6 bases). CDR1 and CDR2 from the germline V gene are MNHEY and SVGAGI. V was cut by 2 bases and J by 1 base, with 12 bases left in between. The CDR3 runs to 16 residues. The CDR3 sequence is CASSYLGQISYNEQFF. For the CDR3, the DNA is TGTGCCAGCAGTTACCTGGGACAAATTTCCTACAATGAGCAGTTCTTC.

The genes are TRBV6-2 or TRBV6-3 and TRBJ2-4; 7 bases are a match to TRBD1. The DNA end is a closer match to TRBJ2-7, so the J assignment may be wrong. CDR3 length: 12 residues. The germline CDR1 and CDR2 sequences are MNHEY and SVGEGT. The CDR3, as DNA: TGTGCCAGCGGCGACAGGGCTATCGAGCAGTACTTC. Encoded protein: CASGDRAIEQYF.

This sequence joins TRBV6-6 and TRBJ2-5; tentative D call: TRBD2 (5 bases). Trimming took 7 bases from V and 2 from J, leaving 11 bases between them. CDR3 length: 13 amino acids. Germline lookup yields CDR1 MNHNY and CDR2 SVGAGI (reference sequence). The CDR3 is CASIMGVQETQYF. The CDR3 bases are TGTGCCAGCATTATGGGAGTTCAAGAGACCCAGTACTTC.

This clonotype came up a few times. The rearrangement uses TRBV5-6 and TRBJ2-5; 10 bases line up with TRBD2. This CDR3 contains 15 residues. V was clipped by 0 bases and J by 4 bases; unmatched bases: 3. Per germline, CDR1 SGHDT and CDR2 YYEEEE. CDR3 residues: CASSLVASGGETQYF. The CDR3 DNA reads as TGTGCCAGCAGCTTGGTGGCTAGCGGGGGAGAGACCCAGTACTTC.

In its sample, this clonotype was seen once. V gene TRBV6-5 combines with J gene TRBJ2-6; D might be TRBD1 (5 bases). This CDR3 has 15 amino acids. V was cut by 9 bases and J by 4 bases, with 16 bases left in between. Germline loops: CDR1 MNHEY, CDR2 SVGAGI. The DNA of the CDR3 is TGTGCCAGTTTTAAAAGGGGCTCGGGGGCCAACGTCCTGACTTTC. Encoded protein: CASFKRGSGANVLTF.

The rearrangement uses TRBV6-2 or TRBV6-3 and TRBJ1-2; tentative D call: TRBD1 (6 bases). Germline CDR1 reads MNHEY; CDR2 reads SVGEGT. The CDR3 has 17 amino acids. Trimming shortened V by 6 bases and J by 4 bases, and 24 bases separated the two germline ends. CDR3 sequence (DNA): TGTGCCAGCAGCCTCGACAGGCAGAGGCGCATAAGCTATGGCTACACCTTC. Protein: CASSLDRQRRISYGYTF.

The CDR3 DNA sequence: TGTGCCAGCAGTTACCGGCGGCAGGGGGTCCTGTCTTTGGCTAATGAAAAACTGTTTTTT. Its translation is CASSYRRQGVLSLANEKLFF. J is TRBJ1-4 and V is TRBV6-5; 7 bases match TRBD1. The trim removed 2 bases at V and 3 bases at J, leaving 18 bases unmatched. CDR3 length: 20 amino acids. CDR1 is MNHEY and CDR2 is SVGAGI in the germline V gene.

This clonotype was counted a few times. V is TRBV20-1 and J is TRBJ2-5; D is perhaps TRBD1 or TRBD2 (5 bases each). The germline gives CDR1 DFQATT, CDR2 SNEGSKA (reference sequence). This CDR3 contains 11 residues. The V end was cut by 3 bases, the J end by 13 bases, with 15 bases between. CDR3 sequence reads: CSARWGTTRYF. In nucleotides, the CDR3 is TGCAGTGCTAGGTGGGGGACGACAAGGTACTTC.

V and J are TRBV6-2 or TRBV6-3 and TRBJ2-1; 8 nucleotides agree with TRBD1. This CDR3 has 15 residues. The V segment lost 7 bases and the J segment 2 bases; nucleotides outside the gene matches: 7. Germline V gene lookup returns CDR1 MNHEY and CDR2 SVGEGT. CDR3 sequence: CASIESGGPYNEQFF. The CDR3 DNA sequence: TGTGCCAGCATTGAGTCAGGGGGCCCCTACAATGAGCAGTTCTTC.

The chain couples TRBV7-8 to TRBJ2-1; D unresolved. Germline lookup yields CDR1 SGHVS and CDR2 FQNEAQ. Trimming shortened V by 1 base and J by 8 bases, and 6 bases separated the two germline ends. There are 12 residues in the CDR3. The CDR3 spells CASSLEIHEQFF. The CDR3 nucleotides are TGTGCCAGCAGCTTAGAGATCCATGAGCAGTTCTTC.

The chain has TRBV12-3 or TRBV12-4 and TRBJ1-6, with a weak D call TRBD1 (6 bases). Trimming stripped 5 bases from V and 9 bases from J, with 8 bases between. The CDR3 sequence is 12 residues long. This CDR3 is CASSTQGSPLHF. CDR3 coding DNA: TGTGCCAGCAGTACACAGGGTTCACCCCTCCACTTT.

The gene calls are TRBV5-5 and TRBJ1-1; D gene uncertain. The V gene lost 1 base and the J gene lost 3 bases, with 7 bases spanning the gap. The CDR3 is made up of 13 amino acids. From germline, CDR1 is SGHKS and CDR2 YYEKEE (reference sequence). For the CDR3, the DNA is TGTGCCAGCAGCTTGTGGATCTACACTGAAGCTTTCTTT. Its translation: CASSLWIYTEAFF.

The chain couples TRBV4-2 to TRBJ2-1, with 9 bases matching TRBD2. Germline loops: CDR1 LGHNA, CDR2 YNFKEQ. This CDR3 is built from 16 residues. V shed 3 bases and J 6 bases; nucleotides not matched to a gene: 9. The CDR3 nucleotides are TGTGCCAGCAGCCACGGGCCCGGGACTAGCATCAATGAGCAGTTCTTC. It codes for CASSHGPGTSINEQFF.

This clonotype was observed a handful of times. The V gene is TRBV29-1, the J gene TRBJ2-4, with D perhaps matching TRBD2 (6 bases). The closer fit of TRBJ2-7 to the DNA end suggests the J call may be wrong. The germline V gene has CDR1 SQVTM and CDR2 ANQGSEA. This CDR3 has 11 amino acids. The CDR3 DNA reads as TGCAGCGTACTAACTAGCAACGAGCAGTACTTC. Protein: CSVLTSNEQYF.

The J gene is TRBJ2-3, the V gene TRBV7-2; 10 bases are shared with TRBD2. Germline loops: CDR1 SGHTA, CDR2 FQGNSA. This CDR3 has 15 residues. V shed 2 bases and J 7 bases; nucleotides not matched to a gene: 6. The CDR3 nucleotides read TGTGCCAGCAGCTTAAGTAGCGGGGGGTTTAATACGCAGTATTTT. This gives the protein CASSLSSGGFNTQYF.

This chain joins TRBV29-1 and TRBJ2-1, with 9 bases that match TRBD1. V gave up 7 bases and J gave up 4 bases; unmatched junction bases: 2. The CDR3 spans 12 residues. Germline V gives CDR1 SQVTM, CDR2 ANQGSEA. CDR3 sequence reads: CSADRGYNEQFF. CDR3 nucleotides: TGCAGCGCGGACAGGGGTTACAATGAGCAGTTCTTC.

The V and J genes are TRBV19 and TRBJ1-2; D is perhaps TRBD1 (5 bases). The CDR3 sequence is 13 residues long. Trimming removed 7 bases from V and 4 bases from J, with 13 bases in between. Germline lookup yields CDR1 LNHDA and CDR2 SQIVND (reference sequence). CDR3 in DNA: TGTGCCAGTAAAGATCCGGGGCCCTATGGCTACACCTTC. Translating gives CASKDPGPYGYTF. The full variable domain, in which reference TRBV19 and TRBJ1-2 provide the parts outside the CDR3, is DGGITQSPKYLFRKEGQNVTLSCEQNLNHDAMYWYRQDPGQGLRLIYYSQIVNDFQKGDIAEGYSVSREKKESFPLTVTSAQKNPTAFYLCASKDPGPYGYTFGSGTRLTVV.

This clonotype has more than one count but fewer than ten. This sequence joins TRBV20-1 and TRBJ2-1; D could derive from TRBD1 or TRBD2 (5 bases each). This CDR3 spans 11 amino acids. Germline loops: CDR1 DFQATT, CDR2 SNEGSKA (reference sequence). V was shortened by 7 bases and J by 9 bases, with 13 bases between the two germline ends. The CDR3 here is CSVSGGGEQFF. The CDR3, as DNA: TGCAGTGTCTCAGGTGGGGGTGAGCAGTTCTTC.